Given below is one T cell receptor (beta chain) in context. Sequenced by immunoSEQ multiplex PCR; TCRdb stores in-frame clones only, minus some. Of just under 350,000 clones listed, almost 90% are singletons. This specimen belongs to a study of blood T cell repertoires in COVID-19. At the level of the study: Samples came from the United States, Italy and Spain, spanning acute and convalescent COVID-19.

Germline CDR1 and CDR2: KGHDR and SFDVKD. With 5 bases clipped from V and 4 bases from J, the junction kept 7 bases outside the gene matches. The CDR3 has 16 amino acids. The gene calls are TRBV24-1 and TRBJ1-5, with 10 bases matching TRBD1. What was sequenced was peripheral blood. This receptor was obtained from a woman in her 70s with COVID-19, enrolled during active disease. The CDR3, as DNA: TGTGCCACCAGTGGGGACAGGGGTATGGGGAATCAGCCCCAGCATTTT. It is translated as CATSGDRGMGNQPQHF.